This T cell receptor (beta chain) was sequenced during a study of blood T cell repertoires in COVID-19. In the study overall: T cells, B-cell-depleted T cells, or PBMCs supplied cDNA or gDNA.

The CDR3 sequence is 15 residues long. V dropped 4 bases and J dropped 0; count of bases not matched to a gene: 3. Germline values: CDR1 MNHEY, CDR2 SVGAGI. Measured with immunoSEQ multiplex PCR; TCRdb has only the in-frame clones, and not every one. The sample yields around 29,000 clones, 70% to 90% seen once. This receptor was obtained from a human donor in a cohort sampled during active COVID-19. Sequencing was carried out using peripheral blood. The rearrangement uses TRBV6-5 and TRBJ2-1; 7 nucleotides line up with TRBD2. The CDR3 DNA sequence: TGTGCCAGCAGTTTGGCGGGGGACTCCTACAATGAGCAGTTCTTC. It is translated as CASSLAGDSYNEQFF.